The next 21 T cell receptor beta chains were all read from a single sample in a study of shared clonotypes between healthy human individuals. Clones were sequenced by immunoSEQ multiplex PCR, and TCRdb holds only the in-frame ones, with some missing. The top ten hold around 1.8% of the sample, which has 600,000 to 700,000 clones, roughly 72% seen once. Sequenced: memory CD4+ T cells sorted from blood. Subset noted: CD45RA-negative fraction. Source of these receptors: a woman in her thirties in good health.

The chain is built from TRBV9 and TRBJ2-1, with 7 bases lining up with TRBD2. Germline-derived CDR1 and CDR2 are SGDLS and YYNGEE. The V gene end was trimmed by 3 bases and the J gene end by 8 bases; junction bases not matched to a gene: 17. The CDR3 spans 17 residues. The DNA for the CDR3 is TGTGCCAGCAGCGCCAGGGCTCGGGCGGGAGATAGGGATGAGCAGTTCTTC. Translating gives CASSARARAGDRDEQFF.

This clone was observed a handful of times. The chain joins TRBV7-2 to TRBJ1-2, with 7 nucleotides matching TRBD1. Germline-derived CDR1 and CDR2 are SGHTA and FQGNSA. The CDR3 covers 16 residues. V trimming: 1 base; J trimming: 4 bases; junction bases outside the gene matches: 9. CDR3 sequence (DNA): TGTGCCAGCAGCTTAGTAGAGGGGGCGCGTGGCTATGGCTACACCTTC. Protein: CASSLVEGARGYGYTF.

V usage is TRBV6-1 and J usage is TRBJ2-1; D possibly uses TRBD1 or TRBD2 (6 bases each). The germline V and J ends were trimmed by 3 bases and 7 bases, with 28 bases remaining between them. Germline V lookup: CDR1 MNHNS, CDR2 SASEGT. CDR3 length: 19 residues. In DNA form, the CDR3 reads TGTGCCAGCAGTGATCTCCCAATCCCAGTGGGGGGCGGATTGAATGAGCAGTTCTTC. Translated, it gives CASSDLPIPVGGGLNEQFF.

V and J are TRBV9 and TRBJ2-5; D may correspond to TRBD1 or TRBD2 (5 bases each). This CDR3 is 14 amino acids long. Between the trimmed V and J ends, which lost 2 bases and 5 bases, there was a span of 13 bases. Germline CDR1 and CDR2: SGDLS and YYNGEE. CDR3 region: CASSVWGRAETQYF. CDR3 nucleotide sequence: TGTGCCAGCAGCGTTTGGGGACGTGCGGAGACCCAGTACTTC.

The chain combines TRBV5-6 with TRBJ1-1; maybe TRBD1 (5 bases). Trimming pared 4 bases from V and 7 bases from J, leaving 8 bases between. The CDR3 extends over 11 amino acids. Germline V gives CDR1 SGHDT, CDR2 YYEEEE. The CDR3: CASSRDFEAFF. The CDR3 DNA is TGTGCCAGCAGCAGGGACTTTGAAGCTTTCTTT. The variable domain in full, with the rest retrieved from reference TRBV5-6 and TRBJ1-1, is DAGVTQSPTHLIKTRGQQVTLRCSPKSGHDTVSWYQQALGQGPQFIFQYYEEEERQRGNFPDRFSGHQFPNYSSELNVNALLLGDSALYLCASSRDFEAFFGQGTRLTVV.

With regard to this clone: A read error may explain this, as a much larger clone is one base away. This CDR3 is also generated by other DNA sequences in the sample. This chain uses TRBV6-5 with TRBJ2-7, with TRBD2 as a possible D gene (6 bases). The CDR3 runs to 14 residues. Trimming pared 6 bases from V and 0 bases from J, leaving 12 bases between. CDR1 and CDR2 (germline): MNHEY, SVGAGI. CDR3 in DNA: TGTGCCAGCAGACGGGACTTTAGCTCCTACGAGCAGTACTTC. It is translated as CASRRDFSSYEQYF.

CDR3 sequence reads: CASSVSPGSEETQYF. The CDR3, as DNA: TGTGCCAGCAGCGTAAGTCCCGGGAGTGAAGAGACCCAGTACTTC. The chain uses TRBV9 and TRBJ2-5; TRBD2 might be the D (6 bases). Germline loops: CDR1 SGDLS, CDR2 YYNGEE. The V end was cut by 1 base, the J end by 3 bases, with 13 bases between. This CDR3 contains 15 residues. The whole variable domain, remainder taken from reference TRBV9 and TRBJ2-5, is DSGVTQTPKHLITATGQRVTLRCSPRSGDLSVYWYQQSLDQGLQFLIQYYNGEERAKGNILERFSAQQFPDLHSELNLSSLELGDSALYFCASSVSPGSEETQYFGPGTRLLVL.

The chain recombines TRBV7-6 with TRBJ1-3; D is unclear. Germline-derived CDR1 and CDR2 are SGHVS and FNYEAQ. The germline V and J ends were trimmed by 1 base and 7 bases, with 8 bases remaining between them. The CDR3 length is 13 residues. In DNA form, the CDR3 reads TGTGCCAGCAGCTTAGAAAAAGGGAACACCATATATTTT. Amino acids: CASSLEKGNTIYF. Combining the CDR3 with reference TRBV7-6 and TRBJ1-3 gives the whole variable domain GAGVSQSPRYKVTKRGQDVALRCDPISGHVSLYWYRQALGQGPEFLTYFNYEAQQDKSGLPNDRFSAERPEGSISTLTIQRTEQRDSAMYRCASSLEKGNTIYFGEGSWLTVV.

This clone was found once. This sequence joins TRBV5-1 and TRBJ2-3; D is perhaps TRBD2 (5 bases). Germline V gives CDR1 SGHRS, CDR2 YFSETQ. This CDR3 has 14 amino acids. The V and J ends lost 4 bases and 1 base respectively, with 10 bases between them. The CDR3 DNA sequence: TGCGCCAGCAGCCCAACAGCGGGCACAGATACGCAGTATTTT. It is translated as CASSPTAGTDTQYF.

The chain recombines TRBV5-4 with TRBJ2-1; 9 bases line up with TRBD2. CDR1 is SGHNT and CDR2 is YYREEE in the germline V gene (reference sequence). V trimming: 0 bases; J trimming: 4 bases; junction bases outside the gene matches: 2. This CDR3 has 15 residues. As DNA, the CDR3 is TGTGCCAGCAGCTTGGCTAGCGGGGTTTACAATGAGCAGTTCTTC. It codes for CASSLASGVYNEQFF.

The rearrangement uses TRBV19 and TRBJ2-2, with TRBD1 identical over 7 bases. V shed 6 bases and J 6 bases; nucleotides not matched to a gene: 7. The CDR3 length is 14 residues. In germline, CDR1 is LNHDA, CDR2 SQIVND (reference sequence). Here the CDR3 reads CASSDRDPPGELFF. CDR3 bases: TGTGCCAGTAGCGACAGGGATCCCCCCGGGGAGCTGTTTTTT.

This clone was picked up one time. V gene TRBV7-9 combines with J gene TRBJ1-1, with 9 bases that match TRBD1. With V trimmed by 3 bases and J by 0 bases, 8 bases remained unmatched. Germline-derived CDR1 and CDR2 are SEHNR and FQNEAQ (reference sequence). This CDR3 has 17 residues. The chain's CDR3 is CASSFTPGQGMNTEAFF. The DNA for the CDR3 is TGTGCCAGCAGCTTCACCCCGGGACAGGGTATGAACACTGAAGCTTTCTTT.

This rearrangement joins TRBV20-1 to TRBJ1-2; D not resolved. This CDR3 region has 11 residues. The V end was cut by 5 bases, the J end by 7 bases, with 11 bases between. CDR1 is DFQATT and CDR2 is SNEGSKA in the germline V gene (reference sequence). The CDR3 region has the DNA TGCAGTGCTTACCAAGGCGGTGGCTACACCTTC. It codes for CSAYQGGGYTF.

The sample holds one count of this clone. The chain couples TRBV21-1 to TRBJ2-7. TRBV21-1 is a pseudogene segment. The CDR3 contains 13 residues. The DNA of the CDR3 is TGTGCCAGCATCGGTGGGTACTCCTACGAGCAGTACTTC. This gives the protein CASIGGYSYEQYF.

The table lists this clone with a count of one. The chain carries TRBV28 and TRBJ1-2; D unresolved. Germline lookup yields CDR1 MDHEN and CDR2 SYDVKM. V was cut by 6 bases and J by 0 bases, with 14 bases left in between. This CDR3 is built from 15 residues. CDR3 sequence reads: CASRGYSSTNYGYTF. The DNA of the CDR3 is TGTGCCAGCAGAGGGTACAGCTCCACTAACTATGGCTACACCTTC.

This clone has only one observation. One base away lies a much larger clone, so this may be a sequencing read error. J is TRBJ2-7 and V is TRBV5-5, with TRBD1 identical over 7 bases. The CDR3 is 14 residues long. V trimming: 0 bases; J trimming: 2 bases; junction bases outside the gene matches: 2. The V gene's germline CDR1 is SGHKS and CDR2 YYEKEE (reference sequence). DNA of the CDR3: TGTGCCAGCAGCTTGGCCGGGACAGCCTACGAGCAGTACTTC. Translated: CASSLAGTAYEQYF.

The J gene is TRBJ2-7, the V gene TRBV19; D possibly matches TRBD1 or TRBD2 (6 bases each). This CDR3 is 19 amino acids long. Germline V CDR1 and CDR2: LNHDA, SQIVND (reference sequence). V was pared by 3 bases and J by 5 bases, with 29 bases between. DNA of the CDR3: TGTGCCAGTAGTATCGGGGGCCCCGCGCAACTTCTAGGTAAAAACGAGCAGTACTTC. It is translated as CASSIGGPAQLLGKNEQYF.

This chain links TRBV6-5 with TRBJ2-2, with D uncertain. The CDR3 runs 14 residues. Germline assignment: CDR1 MNHEY and CDR2 SVGAGI. The germline V and J ends were trimmed by 0 bases and 1 base, with 3 bases remaining between them. The CDR3 DNA sequence: TGTGCCAGCAGTTACTCTGTGAACACCGGGGAGCTGTTTTTT. Translated: CASSYSVNTGELFF.

V usage is TRBV27 and J usage is TRBJ2-7, with unresolved D. Trimming took off 5 bases at V and 4 bases at J, with 9 bases between the two ends. The CDR3 extends over 12 amino acids. The V gene's germline CDR1 is MNHEY and CDR2 SMNVEV (reference sequence). The DNA for the CDR3 is TGTGCCAGCAGTGCCCTCGGTTACGAGCAGTACTTC. Translation: CASSALGYEQYF.

The chain couples TRBV7-9 to TRBJ2-1; D uncertain. This CDR3 is 12 amino acids long. Germline V gives CDR1 SEHNR, CDR2 FQNEAQ (reference sequence). V was shortened by 5 bases and J by 7 bases, with 9 bases between the two germline ends. CDR3 sequence: CASSPLVNEQFF. The CDR3 DNA is TGTGCCAGCAGCCCCCTAGTGAATGAGCAGTTCTTC.

This clone was counted between two and nine times. The identical CDR3 is also encoded by other nucleotide sequences in the sample. The V and J genes are TRBV7-2 and TRBJ2-1; D is ambiguous. CDR3 length: 15 amino acids. V was trimmed by 1 base and J by 1 base, leaving 8 bases between them. Germline V gene data show CDR1 as SGHTA and CDR2 as FQGNSA. The CDR3 is CASSLEGSSYNEQFF. CDR3 DNA: TGTGCCAGCAGCTTAGAGGGCAGTTCCTACAATGAGCAGTTCTTC. The full variable domain, its missing parts supplied by reference TRBV7-2 and TRBJ2-1, is GAGVSQSPSNKVTEKGKDVELRCDPISGHTALYWYRQSLGQGLEFLIYFQGNSAPDKSGLPSDRFSAERTGGSVSTLTIQRTQQEDSAVYLCASSLEGSSYNEQFFGPGTRLTVL.